A few counts support the clone carrying this T cell receptor beta chain. What it binds is unknown. This sample is part of a study of healthy donors' naive CD4 and CD8 T cells. Study-level information: Donors came from three age groups: 20-25, 40-50 and 60-70 years. Study results and caveats: Negatively charged CDR3s marked CD8+ lineage; positively charged CDR3s marked CD4+ lineage. The study did not address homeostatic proliferation effects in naive T cells.

The V and J ends lost 0 bases and 3 bases respectively, with 3 bases between them. The germline V gene encodes CDR1 SQVTM and CDR2 ANQGSEA. The CDR3 is made up of 11 amino acids. A linear amplification protocol produced the TCR libraries from 500 ng of total RNA. Original processing notes: 86,000 or so TCR alpha transcripts were sequenced from roughly 5 healthy donors. Each CDR3 protein is one row after TCRdb ran MiXCR on the reads. The V and J calls were not made by the authors but by TCRdb's processing. The sample carries approximately 180,000 distinct CDR3 sequences, under 85% recorded once. This clonotype was sampled from a pool of human donors in good health; the sample pools cells from several healthy donors. This rearrangement joins TRBV29-1 to TRBJ2-7; unclear D gene. The material sequenced was naive CD4+ and CD8+ T cells sorted from blood, pooled from several donors. CDR3 coding DNA: TGCAGCGTTGAAGATCTCTACGAGCAGTACTTC. Encoded protein: CSVEDLYEQYF.